This passage covers 27 T cell receptor beta chains from one sample sequenced in a study of CD4 T cells in relation to SARS-CoV-2 and coronaviruses. TCRdb's copy holds only in-frame clones and misses some; the assay was immunoSEQ multiplex PCR. This sample has 15,000 to 25,000 clones, with 70% to 85% found just once. These receptors' targets are unknown. Before the COVID-19 pandemic, during about 2010-2018, CD4+ T cells were taken from unexposed donors. The cells were cultured for under twelve days before CD4+ T cells were isolated. The sample consisted of CD4+ T cells from PBMCs, cultured in vitro. Every receptor here comes from a human donor in good health.

This clone has just a few counts. The CDR3 DNA follows: TGTGCCAGCAGCCAAGGGGACGAGCAGTACTTC. Amino acids: CASSQGDEQYF. V is TRBV3-1 (or the pseudogene TRBV3-2) and J is TRBJ2-7; no clear D gene. The V gene's germline CDR1 is LGHDT and CDR2 YNNKEL (reference sequence). V shed 1 base and J shed 5 bases, with 3 bases lying between them. This CDR3 is 11 amino acids long.

The chain is built from TRBV6-2 or TRBV6-3 and TRBJ2-2, with TRBD1 identical over 12 bases. V shed 4 bases, J shed 7 bases, and the junction held 7 bases outside the gene matches. The CDR3 runs 16 residues. CDR1 is MNHEY and CDR2 is SVGEGT in the germline V gene. The CDR3 sequence: CASSSLGQGAIGELFF. CDR3 bases: TGTGCCAGCAGTTCCCTGGGACAGGGGGCGATCGGGGAGCTGTTTTTT.

The chain combines TRBV28 with TRBJ2-7, with 12 bases that match TRBD2. Germline lookup yields CDR1 MDHEN and CDR2 SYDVKM. Unmatched junction bases numbered 9, after V lost 4 bases and J lost 5 bases. The CDR3 has 16 amino acids. This chain's CDR3 is CASSSGLAGPLDEQYF. The CDR3 nucleotides read TGTGCCAGCAGTTCGGGACTAGCGGGCCCTTTAGACGAGCAGTACTTC.

This clone was picked up one time. The chain uses TRBV11-2 and TRBJ2-3; D uncertain. Germline V lookup: CDR1 SGHAT, CDR2 FQNNGV. V was cut by 5 bases and J by 1 base, with 13 bases left in between. This CDR3 comprises 15 residues. The CDR3 loop reads CASSPQGMGTDTQYF. CDR3 in DNA: TGTGCCAGCAGCCCGCAAGGGATGGGCACAGATACGCAGTATTTT.

This clone was counted once. The V and J genes are TRBV7-3 and TRBJ2-1; D not resolved. V was shortened by 4 bases and J by 7 bases, with 14 bases between the two germline ends. The CDR3 totals 14 residues. CDR1 is SGHTA and CDR2 is FQGTGA in the germline V gene. This chain's CDR3 is CASSSTLSPNEQFF. In DNA form, the CDR3 reads TGTGCCAGCAGCTCGACACTCTCCCCTAATGAGCAGTTCTTC.

The chain recombines TRBV4-2 with TRBJ2-3; TRBD2 agrees at 10 bases. Trimming removed 1 base from V and 11 bases from J; junction bases left unmatched: 15. Germline CDR1 LGHNA, CDR2 YNFKEQ. The CDR3 extends over 17 amino acids. This CDR3 reads CASSQVARLAGVGRQYF. The CDR3 DNA reads as TGTGCCAGCAGCCAAGTGGCTCGGCTAGCGGGAGTCGGTAGGCAGTATTTT.

The table lists this clone with a few counts. The chain is built from TRBV7-3 and TRBJ2-2; the match to TRBD2 covers 7 bases. CDR1 and CDR2 from the germline V gene are SGHTA and FQGTGA. CDR3 length: 13 amino acids. J lost 6 bases, V lost 4 bases, and 2 bases had no gene match. CDR3 DNA sequence: TGTGCCAGCAGCTGGGGGGGGTCCGGGGAGCTGTTTTTT. It yields the protein CASSWGGSGELFF.

This chain uses TRBV4-1 with TRBJ2-1; 8 positions match TRBD1. J lost 5 bases, V lost 1 base, and 1 base had no gene match. The CDR3 is made up of 14 amino acids. Germline V gene sequence: CDR1 MGHRA, CDR2 YSYEKL. In DNA form, the CDR3 reads TGCGCCAGCAGCCAAGCGGACAGGGACAATGAGCAGTTCTTC. Translating it yields CASSQADRDNEQFF.

The rearrangement joins TRBV10-2 to TRBJ1-5; D not certain. This CDR3 is 16 amino acids long. In germline, CDR1 is WSHSY, CDR2 SAAADI. V shed 2 bases and J shed 4 bases, with 15 bases lying between them. The CDR3 region is CASSETPGVLNQPQHF. CDR3 DNA sequence: TGCGCCAGCAGTGAGACCCCCGGGGTGCTGAATCAGCCCCAGCATTTT.

V is TRBV7-9 and J is TRBJ2-7; D possibly matches TRBD1 or TRBD2 (6 bases each). The CDR3 covers 12 residues. Germline V CDR1 and CDR2: SEHNR, FQNEAQ (reference sequence). Trimming cost V 5 bases and J 7 bases, with 12 bases left between them. The CDR3 sequence is CASSPQGREQYF. DNA for the CDR3: TGTGCCAGCAGCCCCCAGGGGAGGGAGCAGTACTTC.

The V and J genes are TRBV6-5 and TRBJ2-5; D might be TRBD2 (7 bases). Per germline, CDR1 MNHEY and CDR2 SVGAGI. The CDR3 is made up of 14 amino acids. Trimming removed 6 bases at V and 5 bases at J, with 16 bases between. This CDR3 reads CASSRAGRGETQYF. Here the CDR3 DNA reads TGTGCCAGCAGCCGAGCGGGGAGGGGGGAGACCCAGTACTTC.

The chain has TRBV6-5 and TRBJ2-3, with TRBD2 matching over 7 bases. This CDR3 region has 14 residues. V trimming: 5 bases; J trimming: 5 bases; junction bases outside the gene matches: 7. The germline V gene has CDR1 MNHEY and CDR2 SVGAGI. The CDR3 DNA reads TGTGCCAGCAGTCGCCGGGGGGAGATAGATACGCAGTATTTT. Its protein is CASSRRGEIDTQYF.

This clone appeared once. The gene calls are TRBV7-2 and TRBJ1-6, with 9 bases fitting TRBD1. The CDR3 is made up of 14 amino acids. Germline trimming cut 5 bases from V and 10 bases from J; bases unmatched to any gene: 6. Per the germline V gene, CDR1 is SGHTA and CDR2 is FQGNSA. The CDR3, as DNA: TGTGCCAGCAGCGAACAGGGGGCAGTATCACCCCTCCACTTT. It yields the protein CASSEQGAVSPLHF.

The V gene is TRBV5-1, the J gene TRBJ1-3; 8 bases align to TRBD1. This CDR3 spans 16 amino acids. Germline V CDR1 and CDR2: SGHRS, YFSETQ. Trimming removed 4 bases from V and 0 bases from J; junction bases left unmatched: 6. CDR3 protein: CASSRDRIRSGNTIYF. The CDR3, as DNA: TGCGCCAGCAGCAGGGACAGGATACGCTCTGGAAACACCATATATTTT.

The chain joins TRBV19 to TRBJ2-5, with D perhaps TRBD2 (6 bases). Trimming cost V 4 bases and J 1 base, with 10 bases left between them. CDR3 length equals 14 residues. Germline loops: CDR1 LNHDA, CDR2 SQIVND (reference sequence). CDR3 residues: CASSNHGGQETQYF. The DNA for the CDR3 is TGTGCCAGTAGTAATCACGGGGGCCAAGAGACCCAGTACTTC.

The gene calls are TRBV7-8 and TRBJ2-5; D remains ambiguous. This CDR3 is built from 13 residues. V gave up 3 bases and J gave up 5 bases, with 10 bases separating them. Germline V CDR1 and CDR2: SGHVS, FQNEAQ. CDR3 amino acids: CASSLGRVETQYF. Written as DNA, the CDR3 is TGTGCCAGCAGCTTGGGTAGGGTTGAGACCCAGTACTTC.

The rearrangement links TRBV5-1 to TRBJ2-5, with no clear D. The CDR3 totals 13 residues. Germline CDR1 and CDR2: SGHRS and YFSETQ. V lost 4 bases to trimming and J lost 1 base, with 8 bases between them. The chain's CDR3 is CASSRVGQETQYF. In DNA form, the CDR3 reads TGCGCCAGCAGCCGTGTTGGCCAAGAGACCCAGTACTTC.

The V and J genes are TRBV5-1 and TRBJ1-3; no firm D call. Germline values: CDR1 SGHRS, CDR2 YFSETQ. The V gene lost 0 bases and the J gene lost 4 bases, with 8 bases spanning the gap. CDR3 length: 14 residues. CDR3 sequence reads: CASSLGSQGNTIYF. CDR3 nucleotide sequence: TGCGCCAGCAGCTTGGGCAGCCAGGGAAACACCATATATTTT.

V usage is TRBV5-1 and J usage is TRBJ2-7; 15 bases fit TRBD2. V shed 8 bases, J shed 3 bases, and the junction held 9 bases outside the gene matches. The CDR3 runs to 16 residues. Germline V gene lookup returns CDR1 SGHRS and CDR2 YFSETQ. This CDR3 reads CASSPGLAGGGYEQYF. The CDR3 nucleotides are TGCGCCAGTAGCCCGGGACTAGCGGGAGGAGGCTACGAGCAGTACTTC.

This rearrangement joins TRBV11-3 to TRBJ2-1; D may be TRBD2 (5 bases). Trimming took 2 bases from V and 8 from J, leaving 16 bases between them. This CDR3 spans 15 amino acids. The germline V gene has CDR1 SGHNT and CDR2 YENEEA. CDR3: CASSLSASPGDEQFF. As DNA, the CDR3 is TGTGCCAGCAGCTTAAGTGCTAGCCCCGGGGATGAGCAGTTCTTC. Combining the CDR3 with reference TRBV11-3 and TRBJ2-1 gives the whole variable domain EAGVVQSPRYKIIEKKQPVAFWCNPISGHNTLYWYLQNLGQGPELLIRYENEEAVDDSQLPKDRFSAERLKGVDSTLKIQPAELGDSAVYLCASSLSASPGDEQFFGPGTRLTVL.

The chain is built from TRBV7-2 and TRBJ2-6; no clear D gene. V lost 5 bases, J lost 0 bases, and 11 bases lay in between. The length of the CDR3 is 16 residues. Germline CDR1 reads SGHTA; CDR2 reads FQGNSA. In DNA, the CDR3 is TGTGCCAGCAGCCCCAGACTGTACTCTGGGGCCAACGTCCTGACTTTC. Translated: CASSPRLYSGANVLTF.

The chain is built from TRBV6-5 and TRBJ2-7; TRBD1 matches 9 bases. CDR3 length: 13 residues. Germline loops: CDR1 MNHEY, CDR2 SVGAGI. The V segment lost 8 bases and the J segment 7 bases; nucleotides outside the gene matches: 9. In DNA, the CDR3 is TGTGCCAGCTCCCGGGACAGGGTGGGAGAGCAGTACTTC. This encodes CASSRDRVGEQYF.

The chain has TRBV7-2 and TRBJ1-2, with D tentatively TRBD1 (5 bases). CDR1 is SGHTA, CDR2 FQGNSA, per germline. The V and J ends lost 5 bases and 13 bases respectively, with 20 bases between them. The CDR3 totals 13 residues. The CDR3 spells CASSPLITGACTF. CDR3 nucleotides: TGTGCCAGCAGCCCCTTAATTACTGGGGCTTGCACCTTC.

This clone occurred a few times. The rearrangement joins TRBV5-1 to TRBJ1-1; D is undetermined. The germline V and J ends were trimmed by 4 bases and 0 bases, with 7 bases remaining between them. Per germline, CDR1 SGHRS and CDR2 YFSETQ. The CDR3 covers 13 residues. CDR3 sequence (DNA): TGCGCCAGCAGCGAAGGAATGAACACTGAAGCTTTCTTT. It translates to CASSEGMNTEAFF.

This chain links TRBV11-3 with TRBJ2-7, with D unclear. Germline loops: CDR1 SGHNT, CDR2 YENEEA. Trimming pared 0 bases from V and 5 bases from J, leaving 11 bases between. The CDR3 has 14 amino acids. DNA of the CDR3: TGTGCCAGCAGCTTAGATCAGTCGGCTCACGAGCAGTACTTC. Residues: CASSLDQSAHEQYF.

The rearrangement uses TRBV2 and TRBJ2-1; D gene unclear. The CDR3 loop spans 16 amino acids. Germline CDR1 reads SNHLY; CDR2 reads FYNNEI. Trimming cost V 0 bases and J 0 bases, with 9 bases left between them. In nucleotides, the CDR3 is TGTGCCAGCAGTGAAGCGTACTCCAGCTCCTACAATGAGCAGTTCTTC. Protein product: CASSEAYSSSYNEQFF.

In this sample, this clone turned up once. The gene calls are TRBV7-9 and TRBJ2-7; D is uncertain. This CDR3 is 14 amino acids long. The V end was cut by 0 bases, the J end by 3 bases, with 9 bases between. Germline CDR1 and CDR2: SEHNR and FQNEAQ (reference sequence). CDR3 coding DNA: TGTGCCAGCAGCTTAGCGGGGATGGGCTACGAGCAGTACTTC. Amino acid sequence: CASSLAGMGYEQYF.